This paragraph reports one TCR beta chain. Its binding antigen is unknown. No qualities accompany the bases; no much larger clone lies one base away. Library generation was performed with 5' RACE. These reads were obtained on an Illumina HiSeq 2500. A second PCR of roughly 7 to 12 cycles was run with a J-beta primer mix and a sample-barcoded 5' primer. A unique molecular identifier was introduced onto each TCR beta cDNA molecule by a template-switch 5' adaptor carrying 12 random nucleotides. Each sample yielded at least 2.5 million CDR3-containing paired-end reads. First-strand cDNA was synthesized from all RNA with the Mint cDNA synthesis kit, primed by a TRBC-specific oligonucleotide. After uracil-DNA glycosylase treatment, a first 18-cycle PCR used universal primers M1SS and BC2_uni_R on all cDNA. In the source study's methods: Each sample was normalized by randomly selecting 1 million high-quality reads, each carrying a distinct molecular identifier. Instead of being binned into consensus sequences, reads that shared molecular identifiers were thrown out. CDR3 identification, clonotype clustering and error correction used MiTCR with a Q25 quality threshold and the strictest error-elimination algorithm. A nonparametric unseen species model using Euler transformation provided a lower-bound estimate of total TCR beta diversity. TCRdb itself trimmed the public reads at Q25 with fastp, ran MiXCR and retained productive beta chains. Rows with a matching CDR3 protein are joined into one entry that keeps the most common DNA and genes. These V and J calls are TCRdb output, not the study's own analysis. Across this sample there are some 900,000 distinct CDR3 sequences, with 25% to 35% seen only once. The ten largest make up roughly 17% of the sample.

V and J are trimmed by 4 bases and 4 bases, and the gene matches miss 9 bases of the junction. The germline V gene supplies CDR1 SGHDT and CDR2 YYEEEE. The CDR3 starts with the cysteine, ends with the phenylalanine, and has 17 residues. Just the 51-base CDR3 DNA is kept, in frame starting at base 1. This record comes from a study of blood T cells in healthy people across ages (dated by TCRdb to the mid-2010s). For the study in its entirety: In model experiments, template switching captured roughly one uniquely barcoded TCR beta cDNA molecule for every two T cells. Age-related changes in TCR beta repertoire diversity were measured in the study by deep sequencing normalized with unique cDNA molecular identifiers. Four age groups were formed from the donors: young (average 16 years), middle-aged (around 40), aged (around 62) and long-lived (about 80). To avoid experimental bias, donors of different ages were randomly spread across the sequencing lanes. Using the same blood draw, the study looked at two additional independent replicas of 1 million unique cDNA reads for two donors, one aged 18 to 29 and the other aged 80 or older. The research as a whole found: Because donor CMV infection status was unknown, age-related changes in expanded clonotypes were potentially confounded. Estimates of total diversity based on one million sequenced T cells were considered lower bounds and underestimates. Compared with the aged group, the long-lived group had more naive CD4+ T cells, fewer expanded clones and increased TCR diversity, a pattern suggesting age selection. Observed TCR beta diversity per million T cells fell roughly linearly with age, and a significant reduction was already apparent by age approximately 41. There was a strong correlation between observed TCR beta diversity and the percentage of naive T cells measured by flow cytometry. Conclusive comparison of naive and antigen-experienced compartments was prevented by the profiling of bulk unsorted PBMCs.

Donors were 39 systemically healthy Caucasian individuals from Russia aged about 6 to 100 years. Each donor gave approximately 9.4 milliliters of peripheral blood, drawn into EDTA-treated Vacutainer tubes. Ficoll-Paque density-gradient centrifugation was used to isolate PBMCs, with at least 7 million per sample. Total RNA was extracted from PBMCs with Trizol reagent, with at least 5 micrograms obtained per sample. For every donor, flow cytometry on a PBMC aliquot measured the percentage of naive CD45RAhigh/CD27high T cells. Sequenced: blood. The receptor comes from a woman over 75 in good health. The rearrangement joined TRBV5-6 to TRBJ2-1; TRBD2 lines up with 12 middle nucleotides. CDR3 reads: CASSEILAGGIYNEQFF. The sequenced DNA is TGTGCCAGCAGCGAAATTCTAGCGGGGGGGATTTACAATGAGCAGTTCTTC.